Listed below are T cell receptor beta chains from one sample, sequenced in a study of shared clonotypes between healthy human individuals. Produced via immunoSEQ multiplex PCR; TCRdb's table is partial and in-frame only. The sample lists around 240,000 clones, 65% to 70% occurring once. Material: memory CD4+ T cells sorted from blood. Receptor source: a man aged 25-45 years in good health. Both conserved end residues are part of each CDR3. A D gene is named only where the DNA matches it firmly. The size entry is marked missing in some rows and otherwise reads once, few, many or a size class.

d_gene	j_gene	v_gene	abundance	CDR3nt	CDR3aa
-	TRBJ2-7	TRBV5-1	-	TGCGCCAGCAGCGGTGATGGGGGTCAGATGGGGATCAACGAGCAGTACTTC	CASSGDGGQMGINEQYF
-	TRBJ2-5	TRBV5-1	-	TGCGCCGGGGGAGTAGGGGAGATCGGAGAGACCCAGTACTTC	CAGGVGEIGETQYF
TRBD1	TRBJ1-1	TRBV7-2	-	TGTGCCAGCAGCTTAGTACAGGGGGCAATGGGTGAAGCTTTCTTT	CASSLVQGAMGEAFF
TRBD2	TRBJ2-7	TRBV5-4	-	TGTGCCAGCAGCCCGAGGACTAGCGGCCCCTACGAGCAGTACTTC	CASSPRTSGPYEQYF
-	TRBJ2-2	TRBV19	few	TGTGCCAGTAGTCTCGACAAGGAGCTGTTTTTT	CASSLDKELFF
TRBD1	TRBJ1-4	TRBV30	-	TGTGCCTGGAGTAGGGGACAGGCAGAAGAAAAACTGTTTTTT	CAWSRGQAEEKLFF
-	TRBJ1-4	TRBV30	-	TGTGCCTGGAGGGCCCCTGGGGGGTCTAATGAAAAACTGTTTTTT	CAWRAPGGSNEKLFF
TRBD2	TRBJ2-3	TRBV5-1	-	TGCGCCAGCAGCTTGCTTACCAGCGGGAGTACCACAGATACGCAGTATTTT	CASSLLTSGSTTDTQYF
-	TRBJ2-7	TRBV30	once	TGTGCCTGGAGTCGTACAGGGAGTTCCTCCTACGAGCAGTACTTC	CAWSRTGSSSYEQYF
-	TRBJ2-2	TRBV5-5	-	TGTGCCAGCAGCTTAGGGCATTACACCGGGGAGCTGTTTTTT	CASSLGHYTGELFF
TRBD2	TRBJ2-2	TRBV28	-	TGTGCCAGCAGTGCGGGGCTCGGCTCCAGCGGGAGTTGGAGGGAGCTGTTTTTT	CASSAGLGSSGSWRELFF
TRBD2	TRBJ2-1	TRBV9	-	TGTGCCAGCAGCGCGGCAACCGGGACTAGTCTGTTCTTC	CASSAATGTSLFF
-	TRBJ1-2	TRBV28	-	TGTGCCAGCACCTCAAACCCCACGGCGGGTGGCTACACCTTC	CASTSNPTAGGYTF
-	TRBJ1-3	TRBV6-5	once	TGTGCCAGCACCACGGTCCGGGGCGCTGGAAACACCATATATTTT	CASTTVRGAGNTIYF
-	TRBJ1-1	TRBV20-1	-	TGCAGTGCCCAGGGTTTCACTGAAGCTTTCTTT	CSAQGFTEAFF
-	TRBJ2-5	TRBV5-4	few	TGTGCCAGCAGCTTGCCTGGGAAAGAGACCCAGTACTTC	CASSLPGKETQYF
-	TRBJ2-1	TRBV29-1	-	TGCAGCGCGAGGCCGGGGGGCGGACCAATCGCATCCTACAATGAGCAGTTCTTC	CSARPGGGPIASYNEQFF
TRBD2	TRBJ2-7	TRBV19	-	TGTGCCAGTAGTGTGGGACTAGCGGGAGTCGAGCAGTACTTC	CASSVGLAGVEQYF
TRBD2	TRBJ2-5	TRBV13	-	TGTGCCAGCAGCTGGAGGACTAGCGGCCTCCAAGAGACCCAGTACTTC	CASSWRTSGLQETQYF
-	TRBJ2-1	TRBV5-4	once	TGTGCCAGCATCCCCTCGGGGGCCCACAATGAGCAGTTCTTC	CASIPSGAHNEQFF
TRBD1	TRBJ1-3	TRBV19	-	TGTGCCAGTACTTACCGGGACAGGGACCAAAACACCATATATTTT	CASTYRDRDQNTIYF
TRBD1	TRBJ1-1	TRBV6-1	-	TGTGCCAGCAGTACGACAGGGGGTGACACTGAAGCTTTCTTT	CASSTTGGDTEAFF
TRBD1	TRBJ2-4	TRBV28	few	TGTGCCAGCAGTTGGGGACAGCAAAACATTCAGTACTTC	CASSWGQQNIQYF
-	TRBJ1-2	TRBV5-4	-	TGTGCCAGCAGCTCCCTCGACAGCCTCGACTTAGCTAACTATGGCTACACCTTC	CASSSLDSLDLANYGYTF
TRBD2	TRBJ2-7	TRBV7-9	-	TGTGCCAGCAGCTTAGGGCTAGCGGGAGACGAGCAGTACTTC	CASSLGLAGDEQYF
-	TRBJ2-4	TRBV15	many	TGTGCCACAGGGCAGGTGGAGGCCAAAAACATTCAGTACTTC	CATGQVEAKNIQYF
TRBD1	TRBJ2-7	TRBV2	once	TGTGCCAGCAGTGCCGGGGGGACAGGGTACGACGAGCAGTACTTC	CASSAGGTGYDEQYF
-	TRBJ2-7	TRBV5-1	-	TGCGCCAGCAGCTTGTTAGGGGACGGGTACGAGCAGTACTTC	CASSLLGDGYEQYF
-	TRBJ2-7	TRBV27	-	TGTGCCAGCAGAGCTACCGCCTACGAGCAGTACTTC	CASRATAYEQYF
-	TRBJ2-1	TRBV6-5	-	TGTGCCAGCAGTTACTTGCTCGGGAGTGTCAATGAGCAGTTCTTC	CASSYLLGSVNEQFF